The 31 T cell receptor beta chains below were found in one sample sequenced in a study of CD8 T cells in Susac syndrome. RNA in amounts of about 0.5 to 1 ug was reverse transcribed with random hexamers. TCRdb re-derived calls from the immunoSEQ multiplex PCR reads in MiXCR, one entry per CDR3 protein. The data hold 150,000 to 200,000 distinct CDR3 sequences, with about 94% observed a single time. Sequenced: CD4+ T cells from PBMCs. The receptors here all came from a human donor in good health.

This clonotype occurred once. The chain employs TRBV29-1 and TRBJ2-3, with 9 bases identical to TRBD2. The junction had 15 bases not matched to a gene; V was cut back by 5 bases and J by 6 bases. The CDR3 is made up of 16 amino acids. CDR1 and CDR2 (germline): SQVTM, ANQGSEA. The DNA of the CDR3 is TGCAGCGTTAGTACCTTAGCGGGGGCTAATAGGGATACGCAGTATTTT. Amino acids: CSVSTLAGANRDTQYF.

V usage is TRBV12-5 and J usage is TRBJ1-5; D gene unclear. The V gene's germline CDR1 is LGHNT and CDR2 FRNRAP. The ends were cut back, 3 bases at V and 1 base at J, with 4 bases in the middle. This CDR3 is 13 amino acids long. The CDR3 protein is CASGFTSNQPQHF. CDR3 in DNA: TGTGCTAGTGGTTTCACGAGCAATCAGCCCCAGCATTTT.

The chain combines TRBV29-1 with TRBJ1-2; D is perhaps TRBD1 (5 bases). Per the germline V gene, CDR1 is SQVTM and CDR2 is ANQGSEA. Trimming pared 5 bases from V and 3 bases from J, leaving 13 bases between. There are 13 residues in the CDR3. The CDR3 DNA reads as TGCAGCGTTTTCGGGACGCCTGACTATGGCTACACCTTC. It specifies CSVFGTPDYGYTF.

This chain connects TRBV6-9 to TRBJ2-4; D ambiguous. The CDR3 is 15 residues long. Deletions cut 2 bases from V and 1 base from J, with 9 bases between. CDR1 is MNHGY, CDR2 SVAAGI, per germline. The CDR3 loop is CASSYPPDAKNIQYF. DNA for the CDR3: TGTGCCAGCAGTTATCCTCCAGATGCCAAAAACATTCAGTACTTC.

The chain is built from TRBV30 and TRBJ2-7; no definite D call. Germline V lookup: CDR1 GTSNPN, CDR2 SVGIG (reference sequence). V lost 0 bases and J 2 bases, leaving 11 bases between the germline ends. CDR3 length equals 14 residues. As DNA, the CDR3 is TGTGCCTGGAGTGTAAGCCCGGTAGCCTACGAGCAGTACTTC. Residues: CAWSVSPVAYEQYF.

With respect to this clonotype: The CDR3 end shows no conserved phenylalanine or tryptophan, and so a read error is likely. The DNA is omitted, as the CDR3 cannot be located on it reliably, and the CDR3 follows TCRdb's listing. The chain joins TRBV3-1 to TRBJ1-1; TRBD1, the table's D call, was not compared with the DNA. Germline CDR1 and CDR2: LGHDT and YNNKEL (reference sequence). The CDR3 extends over 14 residues, inclusive of both ends. CDR3: CASSQGEGTPEAVI.

The rearrangement joins TRBV28 to TRBJ1-1, with TRBD1 matching over 9 bases. Unmatched junction bases numbered 9, after V lost 6 bases and J lost 1 base. CDR3 length: 16 amino acids. Germline values: CDR1 MDHEN, CDR2 SYDVKM. In DNA, the CDR3 is TGTGCCAGCAGCCAACCCCGGACAGGGGAGAACACTGAAGCTTTCTTT. It codes for CASSQPRTGENTEAFF.

The chain uses TRBV30 and TRBJ2-1; no clear D gene. The CDR3 length is 14 residues. Germline V lookup: CDR1 GTSNPN, CDR2 SVGIG (reference sequence). V was trimmed by 3 bases and J by 7 bases, leaving 16 bases between them. CDR3 sequence: CAWRTATSRNEQFF. In DNA, the CDR3 is TGTGCCTGGAGGACGGCTACATCCCGGAATGAGCAGTTCTTC.

The chain joins TRBV20-1 to TRBJ1-1, with 8 bases lining up with TRBD1. CDR3 length equals 12 residues. V was pared by 6 bases and J by 9 bases, with 9 bases of the junction left unmatched. Germline CDR1 is DFQATT and CDR2 is SNEGSKA (reference sequence). The CDR3 sequence: CSAIPGQEKAFF. CDR3 DNA: TGCAGTGCGATTCCGGGACAGGAGAAAGCTTTCTTT.

The chain couples TRBV5-1 to TRBJ2-1; 7 bases line up with TRBD2. CDR3 size: 15 residues. Germline V CDR1 and CDR2: SGHRS, YFSETQ. Trimming removed 0 bases from V and 5 bases from J; junction bases left unmatched: 5. For the CDR3, the DNA is TGCGCCAGCAGCTTGGTAGGGACTACTCACAATGAGCAGTTCTTC. Translating gives CASSLVGTTHNEQFF.

The chain carries TRBV3-1 and TRBJ2-1; 7 bases agree with TRBD1. Germline trimming cut 3 bases from V and 7 bases from J; bases unmatched to any gene: 3. The germline V gene has CDR1 LGHDT and CDR2 YNNKEL (reference sequence). The CDR3 spans 13 residues. CDR3 in amino acids: CASSQTDRNEQFF. CDR3 nucleotides: TGTGCCAGCAGCCAGACGGACAGGAATGAGCAGTTCTTC.

A few counts support this clonotype. This chain links TRBV7-2 with TRBJ2-3; D call uncertain. Trimming took off 5 bases at V and 4 bases at J, with 10 bases between the two ends. The CDR3 extends over 13 amino acids. Germline V gene data show CDR1 as SGHTA and CDR2 as FQGNSA. CDR3 in DNA: TGTGCCAGCAGCCGTGAAGCAGCAGATACGCAGTATTTT. It specifies CASSREAADTQYF.

The rearrangement uses TRBV19 and TRBJ2-1, with 14 nucleotides matching TRBD2. The CDR3 is 19 amino acids. Germline-derived CDR1 and CDR2 are LNHDA and SQIVND (reference sequence). V lost 3 bases and J lost 4; bases outside the gene matches: 11. The CDR3 DNA sequence: TGTGCCAGTAGTATCTCGGGACTAGCGGGGGACCTGGGATACAATGAGCAGTTCTTC. This gives the protein CASSISGLAGDLGYNEQFF.

The chain uses TRBV29-1 and TRBJ1-4, with D possibly matching TRBD1 (5 bases). The germline CDR1 and CDR2 sequences are SQVTM and ANQGSEA. CDR3 size: 14 residues. The germline V and J ends were trimmed by 4 bases and 5 bases, with 14 bases remaining between them. Here the CDR3 reads CSVARVRENEKLFF. CDR3 coding DNA: TGCAGCGTTGCGAGGGTCAGGGAGAATGAAAAACTGTTTTTT. Based on the CDR3 plus reference TRBV29-1 and TRBJ1-4, the full variable domain is SAVISQKPSRDICQRGTSLTIQCQVDSQVTMMFWYRQQPGQSLTLIATANQGSEATYESGFVIDKFPISRPNLTFSTLTVSNMSPEDSSIYLCSVARVRENEKLFFGSGTQLSVL.

J is TRBJ1-2 and V is TRBV27, with 9 bases identical to TRBD1. Trimming at V came to 6 bases and at J to 6 bases, leaving 5 bases not matched to a gene. From germline, CDR1 is MNHEY and CDR2 SMNVEV (reference sequence). This CDR3 has 13 amino acids. CDR3 in amino acids: CASSYTGGNGYTF. CDR3 in DNA: TGTGCCAGCAGCTATACAGGGGGCAATGGCTACACCTTC.

The chain employs TRBV7-3 and TRBJ1-1; D is perhaps TRBD1 (5 bases). Trimming pared 5 bases from V and 4 bases from J, leaving 11 bases between. The CDR3 has 13 amino acids. Germline loops: CDR1 SGHTA, CDR2 FQGTGA. DNA of the CDR3: TGTGCCAGCAGCGCGGGGGGAGGCACTGAAGCTTTCTTT. Its translation is CASSAGGGTEAFF.

The chain combines TRBV6-1 with TRBJ1-2; D remains ambiguous. Per germline, CDR1 MNHNS and CDR2 SASEGT. This CDR3 spans 12 amino acids. V was cut by 11 bases and J by 3 bases, with 13 bases left in between. Here the CDR3 reads CAPSADDYGYTF. The CDR3 region has the DNA TGTGCCCCCTCGGCGGATGACTATGGCTACACCTTC.

This clonotype is a singleton in its sample. The chain recombines TRBV5-1 with TRBJ1-1, with TRBD1 as a possible D gene (5 bases). The CDR3 consists of 18 residues. V dropped 0 bases and J dropped 0 bases, with 18 bases sitting between them. Germline V gene lookup returns CDR1 SGHRS and CDR2 YFSETQ. Here the CDR3 DNA reads TGCGCCAGCAGCTTGGCGGGGGGGACGTCCAAAATGAACACTGAAGCTTTCTTT. Protein sequence: CASSLAGGTSKMNTEAFF.

This clonotype came up once. The CDR3 sequence: CASSLDYYGYTF. The DNA of the CDR3 is TGTGCCAGCAGCTTGGACTACTATGGCTACACCTTC. The chain recombines TRBV5-6 with TRBJ1-2; D call uncertain. The CDR3 covers 12 residues. The V and J ends lost 0 bases and 3 bases respectively, with 3 bases between them. In germline, CDR1 is SGHDT, CDR2 YYEEEE.

A single count supports this clonotype. This rearrangement joins TRBV20-1 to TRBJ2-7, with D possibly being TRBD2 (6 bases). With 0 bases removed from V and 5 bases from J, the gap between germline ends came to 17 bases. Germline CDR1 DFQATT, CDR2 SNEGSKA (reference sequence). CDR3 length: 15 residues. In DNA form, the CDR3 reads TGCAGTGCTAGAGATCGGAGGCTAGCGCGGAACGAGCAGTACTTC. Its translation: CSARDRRLARNEQYF.

The J gene is TRBJ2-2, the V gene TRBV30; 13 nucleotides agree with TRBD2. The CDR3 has 14 amino acids. In germline, CDR1 is GTSNPN, CDR2 SVGIG (reference sequence). The junction had 0 bases not matched to a gene; V was cut back by 3 bases and J by 5 bases. CDR3: CAWRGLAGTGELFF. The CDR3 nucleotides read TGTGCCTGGAGGGGACTAGCGGGGACCGGGGAGCTGTTTTTT. The full variable domain, rest sourced from reference TRBV30 and TRBJ2-2, is SQTIHQWPATLVQPVGSPLSLECTVEGTSNPNLYWYRQAAGRGLQLLFYSVGIGQISSEVPQNLSASRPQDRQFILSSKKLLLSDSGFYLCAWRGLAGTGELFFGEGSRLTVL.

A remark on this clonotype: Germline is not matched at one junction end, which may reflect a read error. The chain is built from TRBV29-1 and TRBJ1-5, with 8 positions matching TRBD1. The length of the CDR3 is 14 residues. Germline CDR1 and CDR2: SQVTM and ANQGSEA. CDR3 in amino acids: CSVEGRGPYQPQHF. CDR3 nucleotide sequence: TGCAGCGTAGAAGGCAGGGGGCCCTATCAGCCCCAGCATTTT.

This clonotype was seen just once. V usage is TRBV5-1 and J usage is TRBJ1-2, with TRBD1 identical over 11 bases. Germline V gene lookup returns CDR1 SGHRS and CDR2 YFSETQ. After removal of 4 bases from V and 8 bases from J, the junction contained 10 bases not matched to a gene. CDR3 size: 15 residues. As DNA, the CDR3 is TGCGCCAGCAGCCCGGACAGGGGGCTTTATTTGGGCTACACCTTC. This sequence encodes CASSPDRGLYLGYTF.

The chain links TRBV2 to TRBJ2-1; D assignment may be TRBD1 or TRBD2 (5 bases each). V lost 10 bases and J lost 5, with 18 bases in between. CDR1 and CDR2 (germline): SNHLY, FYNNEI. The CDR3 runs to 14 residues. Here the CDR3 DNA reads TGTGCCACCGAAAAGGGGACCGTAAACAATGAGCAGTTCTTC. It specifies CATEKGTVNNEQFF.

The J gene is TRBJ2-4, the V gene TRBV24-1; D remains unclear. V was shortened by 12 bases and J by 2 bases, with 10 bases between the two germline ends. The CDR3 has 12 residues. Germline lookup yields CDR1 KGHDR and CDR2 SFDVKD. CDR3: CAEHPPKNIQYF. In DNA form, the CDR3 reads TGTGCCGAGCACCCGCCCAAAAACATTCAGTACTTC.

This clonotype showed up just a few times. The chain links TRBV19 to TRBJ1-5; no clear D gene. CDR3 length: 16 amino acids. Germline V lookup: CDR1 LNHDA, CDR2 SQIVND (reference sequence). V was clipped by 8 bases and J by 0 bases, with 17 bases between them. The CDR3 is CASGDLLHYSNQPQHF. CDR3 sequence (DNA): TGTGCCAGTGGGGATTTACTGCATTATAGCAATCAGCCCCAGCATTTT.

The chain combines TRBV29-1 with TRBJ2-7; 7 bases match TRBD1. CDR1 SQVTM and CDR2 ANQGSEA come from the germline V gene. The CDR3 runs 13 residues. The ends lost 3 bases at V and 3 bases at J; junction bases unmatched: 5. This CDR3 is CSVEPGQSYEQYF. The CDR3 DNA is TGCAGCGTTGAGCCGGGACAGAGCTACGAGCAGTACTTC.

The rearrangement joins TRBV29-1 to TRBJ1-1; D is unclear. Trimming removed 5 bases from V and 2 bases from J, with 9 bases in between. The CDR3 sequence is 12 residues long. Germline V gene data show CDR1 as SQVTM and CDR2 as ANQGSEA. The DNA for the CDR3 is TGCAGCGTTAGATCAGTCAACACTGAAGCTTTCTTT. Protein: CSVRSVNTEAFF.

CDR3 coding DNA: TGTGCCTGGAGTGTACAAGGGGTGAACACCGGGGAGCTGTTTTTT. This encodes CAWSVQGVNTGELFF. This sequence joins TRBV30 and TRBJ2-2; possibly TRBD1 for D (5 bases). Between the trimmed V and J ends, which lost 0 bases and 1 base, there was a span of 9 bases. The germline CDR1 and CDR2 sequences are GTSNPN and SVGIG (reference sequence). There are 15 residues in the CDR3. Variable domain in full (rest from reference TRBV30 and TRBJ2-2): SQTIHQWPATLVQPVGSPLSLECTVEGTSNPNLYWYRQAAGRGLQLLFYSVGIGQISSEVPQNLSASRPQDRQFILSSKKLLLSDSGFYLCAWSVQGVNTGELFFGEGSRLTVL.

CDR3 residues: CASSSGQVYEQYF. For the CDR3, the DNA is TGTGCCAGCAGCTCGGGGCAGGTCTACGAGCAGTACTTC. The rearrangement links TRBV7-3 to TRBJ2-7, with D possibly called TRBD1 or TRBD2 (5 bases each). V was trimmed by 4 bases and J by 3 bases, leaving 10 bases between them. CDR3 length: 13 amino acids. Per germline, CDR1 SGHTA and CDR2 FQGTGA.

This clonotype appeared a single time. V gene TRBV6-5 combines with J gene TRBJ1-2; a weak D match, TRBD1 (5 bases). V lost 0 bases, J lost 10 bases, and 15 bases lay in between. Germline V gene data show CDR1 as MNHEY and CDR2 as SVGAGI. This CDR3 contains 14 residues. The CDR3 DNA reads as TGTGCCAGCAGTTACTCGAGACAGATTAGGACCTACACCTTC. Its protein is CASSYSRQIRTYTF.